What follows are 20 T cell receptor beta chains derived from one specimen sequenced in a study of blood T cells in healthy people across ages. Primed by a sample-barcoded 5' primer and a J-beta primer mix, a second PCR proceeded for 7 to 11 cycles. TCRdb reprocessed the 5' RACE reads via MiXCR and lists one record per CDR3 protein. The sample includes roughly 800,000 distinct CDR3 sequences, roughly 24% of them seen just once. The data also belong to a second study, concerning T cells of mothers and their children.

Sequenced sample: blood. Receptors were obtained from a boy aged 5-17 years in good health.

This clonotype was detected ten times or more. This sequence joins TRBV7-3 and TRBJ2-1, with 10 positions matching TRBD2. The end of the DNA aligns better with TRBJ2-7, so the J call may be wrong. Looked up from germline, CDR1 is SGHTA and CDR2 is FQGTGA. CDR3 size: 15 residues. CDR3 sequence: CASSLVAGGFDEQYF. CDR3 in DNA: TGTGCCAGCAGCTTGGTAGCGGGGGGTTTCGACGAGCAGTACTTC.

This chain links TRBV6-6 with TRBJ2-6; D tentatively reads TRBD1 or TRBD2 (5 bases each). The CDR3 extends over 18 amino acids. V gave up 7 bases and J gave up 0 bases, with 19 bases separating them. The germline V gene encodes CDR1 MNHNY and CDR2 SVGAGI (reference sequence). The CDR3 DNA is TGTGCCAGCACTAATAAGGTGTGGGGGAGCTCTGGGGCCAACGTCCTGACTTTC. Its translation is CASTNKVWGSSGANVLTF.

The rearrangement uses TRBV5-1 and TRBJ1-4; 8 positions agree with TRBD1. CDR1 SGHRS and CDR2 YFSETQ come from the germline V gene. The ends lost 4 bases at V and 8 bases at J; junction bases unmatched: 13. The CDR3 totals 16 residues. The CDR3 sequence: CASSTFPGGEREKLFF. CDR3 coding DNA: TGCGCCAGCAGCACATTTCCAGGGGGCGAGAGAGAAAAACTGTTTTTT.

This clonotype was picked up a small number of times. The chain joins TRBV29-1 to TRBJ2-5; D perhaps matches TRBD2 (7 bases). The last part of the DNA fits TRBJ2-7 better; the J call may be wrong. The CDR3 contains 16 residues. Germline loops: CDR1 SQVTM, CDR2 ANQGSEA. This chain's CDR3 is CSVLKIGGALSYEQYF. DNA for the CDR3: TGCAGCGTTCTAAAGATAGGGGGGGCCCTCTCCTACGAGCAGTACTTC.

The chain couples TRBV7-9 to TRBJ1-2; D is uncertain. The V gene's germline CDR1 is SEHNR and CDR2 FQNEAQ (reference sequence). Deletions cut 5 bases from V and 6 bases from J, with 22 bases between. The CDR3 consists of 16 residues. DNA of the CDR3: TGTGCCAGCAGCCTCCCGGCGAGCGGGTTTCGAGATGGCTACACCTTC. As protein: CASSLPASGFRDGYTF.

This clonotype has only a few counts. V and J are TRBV29-1 and TRBJ2-3; 7 bases match TRBD2. Germline CDR1 SQVTM, CDR2 ANQGSEA. The CDR3 contains 16 residues. With V trimmed by 0 bases and J by 5 bases, 11 bases remained unmatched. The CDR3 loop reads CSVEDSASGPIDTQYF. As DNA, the CDR3 is TGCAGCGTTGAAGATAGCGCTAGCGGCCCGATAGATACGCAGTATTTT.

This clonotype was detected only a few times. This rearrangement joins TRBV20-1 to TRBJ1-3, with D possibly being TRBD1 (6 bases). V was cut by 6 bases and J by 0 bases, with 12 bases left in between. Per the germline V gene, CDR1 is DFQATT and CDR2 is SNEGSKA (reference sequence). The CDR3 covers 14 residues. This CDR3 reads CSAQGFYSGNTIYF. The CDR3, as DNA: TGCAGTGCCCAGGGGTTCTACTCTGGAAACACCATATATTTT.

This clonotype has a count of ten or more. V and J are TRBV5-1 and TRBJ2-5; the D is unclear. This CDR3 region has 13 residues. The germline V and J ends were trimmed by 5 bases and 2 bases, with 10 bases remaining between them. Germline lookup yields CDR1 SGHRS and CDR2 YFSETQ. CDR3 sequence (DNA): TGCGCCAGCAGTCCAGACATTCAAGAGACCCAGTACTTC. Residues: CASSPDIQETQYF.

This clonotype was found a few times. The V gene is TRBV19, the J gene TRBJ1-4; 8 positions match TRBD1. Germline CDR1 is LNHDA and CDR2 is SQIVND (reference sequence). This CDR3 is 13 amino acids long. The junction had 5 bases not matched to a gene; V was cut back by 10 bases and J by 4 bases. The CDR3 DNA is TGTGCCACCCGGACAGGGATTAATGAAAAACTGTTTTTT. This sequence encodes CATRTGINEKLFF.

CDR3 nucleotides: TGTGCCAGCAGGAACAACAGGGGGCCTTCCTACGAGCAGTACTTC. It translates to CASRNNRGPSYEQYF. The chain recombines TRBV7-2 with TRBJ2-1; 9 bases are shared with TRBD1. The end of the DNA aligns better with TRBJ2-7, so the J call may be wrong. CDR1 is SGHTA and CDR2 is FQGNSA in the germline V gene. This CDR3 spans 15 amino acids.

The chain combines TRBV5-1 with TRBJ2-5; D might be TRBD1 (6 bases). Germline V gives CDR1 SGHRS, CDR2 YFSETQ. Trimming took 4 bases from V and 5 from J, leaving 15 bases between them. CDR3 length equals 14 residues. This CDR3 reads CASSNTQGWETQYF. The DNA for the CDR3 is TGCGCCAGCAGCAACACACAGGGTTGGGAGACCCAGTACTTC.

The rearrangement links TRBV3-1 to TRBJ2-1; no clear D. Near its end, the DNA agrees better with TRBJ2-5, so the J call may be wrong. This CDR3 comprises 14 residues. Germline loops: CDR1 LGHDT, CDR2 YNNKEL (reference sequence). The CDR3 DNA reads TGTGCCAGCAGCCAAGAAGGCTGGGTCGGTCCCCAGTACTTC. This codes for CASSQEGWVGPQYF.

In regard to this clonotype: A junction end diverges from the germline sequence, so it may reflect a read error. The gene calls are TRBV4-2 and TRBJ2-5, with D perhaps TRBD2 (7 bases). CDR1 is LGHNA and CDR2 is YNFKEQ in the germline V gene. The length of the CDR3 is 15 residues. The CDR3: CASSQGRGGAETLYF. The DNA for the CDR3 is TGTGCCAGCAGCCAAGGAAGAGGGGGGGCGGAGACCCTGTACTTC.

This clonotype was recorded a few times. The chain combines TRBV20-1 with TRBJ2-5, with 7 bases identical to TRBD2. The DNA end is more similar to TRBJ2-1, so the J call may be wrong. The CDR3 runs to 14 residues. Germline CDR1 and CDR2: DFQATT and SNEGSKA (reference sequence). This CDR3 is CSARDGGGRYEQFF. For the CDR3, the DNA is TGCAGTGCTAGAGATGGGGGGGGGAGGTATGAGCAGTTCTTC.

The chain couples TRBV12-3 or TRBV12-4 to TRBJ2-1; D possibly corresponds to TRBD2 (5 bases). CDR3 length: 11 amino acids. Trimming pared 6 bases from V and 10 bases from J, leaving 10 bases between. The CDR3 DNA reads TGTGCCAGCAGGAGGGTATCCGAGCAGTTCTTC. Translating gives CASRRVSEQFF.

This clonotype has only a few counts. The genes are TRBV13 and TRBJ2-2, with no clear D. Germline V CDR1 and CDR2: PRHDT, FYEKMQ (reference sequence). V was clipped by 2 bases and J by 5 bases, with 6 bases between them. CDR3 length equals 13 residues. CDR3 sequence reads: CASSLSHTGELFF. The CDR3, as DNA: TGTGCCAGCAGCTTATCCCATACCGGGGAGCTGTTTTTT. Full variable domain (outside the CDR3, taken from reference TRBV13 and TRBJ2-2): AAGVIQSPRHLIKEKRETATLKCYPIPRHDTVYWYQQGPGQDPQFLISFYEKMQSDKGSIPDRFSAQQFSDYHSELNMSSLELGDSALYFCASSLSHTGELFFGEGSRLTVL.

The chain recombines TRBV7-8 with TRBJ2-1, with D perhaps matching TRBD1 (5 bases). The germline V gene has CDR1 SGHVS and CDR2 FQNEAQ. This CDR3 contains 17 residues. Trimming shortened V by 1 base and J by 3 bases, and 16 bases separated the two germline ends. The CDR3 bases are TGTGCCAGCAGCTTAGTTTCCCCGACAGCTTACTACAATGAGCAGTTCTTC. This codes for CASSLVSPTAYYNEQFF.

This clonotype was detected a few times. The chain is built from TRBV14 and TRBJ2-5, with D tentatively TRBD1 (6 bases). Germline V gene data show CDR1 as SGHDN and CDR2 as FVKESK. With 3 bases removed from V and 3 bases from J, the gap between germline ends came to 17 bases. The CDR3 is 16 amino acids. In DNA form, the CDR3 reads TGTGCCAGCAGCCACCCCTCGTCACAGGGAAAAGAGACCCAGTACTTC. It is translated as CASSHPSSQGKETQYF.

The table lists this clonotype with a few counts. This rearrangement joins TRBV29-1 to TRBJ1-1, with a possible D match to TRBD1 (5 bases). Trimming shortened V by 4 bases and J by 7 bases, and 13 bases separated the two germline ends. The germline gives CDR1 SQVTM, CDR2 ANQGSEA. This CDR3 contains 12 residues. The CDR3 protein is CSVGQGTGEAFF. The DNA for the CDR3 is TGCAGCGTTGGCCAGGGAACAGGTGAAGCTTTCTTT.

CDR3 sequence: CASSRHGGENTEAFF. In nucleotides, the CDR3 is TGTGCCAGCAGCCGCCATGGAGGGGAGAACACTGAAGCTTTCTTT. The chain has TRBV6-1 and TRBJ1-1; maybe TRBD1 (5 bases). This CDR3 contains 15 residues. Germline V gene sequence: CDR1 MNHNS, CDR2 SASEGT. Trimming removed 6 bases at V and 1 base at J, with 15 bases between.